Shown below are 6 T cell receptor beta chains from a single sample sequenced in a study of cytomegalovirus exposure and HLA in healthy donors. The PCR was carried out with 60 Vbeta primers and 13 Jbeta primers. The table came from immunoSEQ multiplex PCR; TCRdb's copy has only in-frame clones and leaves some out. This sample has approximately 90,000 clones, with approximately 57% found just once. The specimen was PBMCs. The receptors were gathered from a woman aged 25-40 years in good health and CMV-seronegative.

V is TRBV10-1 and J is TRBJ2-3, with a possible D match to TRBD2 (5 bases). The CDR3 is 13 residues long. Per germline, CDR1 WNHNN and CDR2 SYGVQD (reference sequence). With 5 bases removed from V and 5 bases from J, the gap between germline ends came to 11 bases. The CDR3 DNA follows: TGCGCCAGCAGTACCCGGGCGGGAGATACGCAGTATTTT. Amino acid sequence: CASSTRAGDTQYF.

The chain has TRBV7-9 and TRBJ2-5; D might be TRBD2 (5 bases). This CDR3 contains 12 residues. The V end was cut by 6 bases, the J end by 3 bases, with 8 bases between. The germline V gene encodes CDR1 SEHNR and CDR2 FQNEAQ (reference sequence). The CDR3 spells CASRPREETQYF. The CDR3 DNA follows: TGTGCCAGCAGGCCGAGGGAAGAGACCCAGTACTTC.

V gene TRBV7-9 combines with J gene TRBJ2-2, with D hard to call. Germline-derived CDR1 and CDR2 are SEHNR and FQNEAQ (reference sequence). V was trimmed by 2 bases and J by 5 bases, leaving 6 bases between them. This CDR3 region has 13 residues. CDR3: CASSLSGTGELFF. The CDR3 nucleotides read TGTGCCAGCAGCTTATCCGGGACCGGGGAGCTGTTTTTT.

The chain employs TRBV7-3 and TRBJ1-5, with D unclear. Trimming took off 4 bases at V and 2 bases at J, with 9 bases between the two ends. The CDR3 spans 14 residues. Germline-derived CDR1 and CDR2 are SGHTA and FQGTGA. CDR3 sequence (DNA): TGTGCCAGCAGCTCCTCACACGGCAATCAGCCCCAGCATTTT. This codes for CASSSSHGNQPQHF.

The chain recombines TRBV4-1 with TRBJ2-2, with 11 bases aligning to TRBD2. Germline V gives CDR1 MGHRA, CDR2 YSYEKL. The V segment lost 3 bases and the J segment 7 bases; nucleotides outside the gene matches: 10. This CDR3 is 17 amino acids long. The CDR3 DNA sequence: TGCGCCAGCAGCCATATAGCGGGGGGGCTTAGGAGCGGGGAGCTGTTTTTT. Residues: CASSHIAGGLRSGELFF.

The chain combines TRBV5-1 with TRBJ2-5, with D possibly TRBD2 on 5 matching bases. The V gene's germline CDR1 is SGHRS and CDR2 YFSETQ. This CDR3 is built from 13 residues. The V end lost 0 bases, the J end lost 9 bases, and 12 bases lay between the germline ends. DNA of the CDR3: TGCGCCAGCAGCTTGGTCCCTGTGGAGGCCCAGTACTTC. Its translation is CASSLVPVEAQYF.